Sequencing of this TCR beta chain was carried out in a study of beta chain features in type 1 diabetes. Sequencing targeted expressed TCRB transcripts, as all isolated RNA had been reverse transcribed. It was found that naive, central memory and regulatory T cell samples averaged around 3.5 million reads. The repertoire was sequenced with immunoSEQ multiplex PCR; TCRdb's copy has only in-frame clones and lacks some. Among about 230,000 clones listed, around 16% were seen once. Findings of the study overall: The study left unresolved whether HLA type influences TCRB rearrangement. cDNA-based reads could over-represent cells with high TCR expression. Among all four CD4+ subsets, Type 1 diabetes patients had TCRB CDR3s that were moderately but significantly shorter.

The germline V and J ends were trimmed by 1 base and 4 bases, with 17 bases remaining between them. The CDR3 covers 17 residues. Germline V gives CDR1 MGHDK, CDR2 SYGVNS. This clone was seen only a few times. What it binds is unknown. CD4+ naive, central memory, regulatory and stem cell-like memory subsets were isolated by sorting on CD45RO/CCR7/CD25/CD127/CD95/CD27. The gene calls are TRBV25-1 and TRBJ2-1; possibly TRBD2 for D (6 bases). The TCR originated in a man between 25 and 39 years old with type 1 diabetes. The sample taken for sequencing was naive CD4+ T cells from blood. Here the CDR3 DNA reads TGTGCCAGCAGTGAATCGACTGGAGGGGCAAGTTACAATGAGCAGTTCTTC. Protein: CASSESTGGASYNEQFF.